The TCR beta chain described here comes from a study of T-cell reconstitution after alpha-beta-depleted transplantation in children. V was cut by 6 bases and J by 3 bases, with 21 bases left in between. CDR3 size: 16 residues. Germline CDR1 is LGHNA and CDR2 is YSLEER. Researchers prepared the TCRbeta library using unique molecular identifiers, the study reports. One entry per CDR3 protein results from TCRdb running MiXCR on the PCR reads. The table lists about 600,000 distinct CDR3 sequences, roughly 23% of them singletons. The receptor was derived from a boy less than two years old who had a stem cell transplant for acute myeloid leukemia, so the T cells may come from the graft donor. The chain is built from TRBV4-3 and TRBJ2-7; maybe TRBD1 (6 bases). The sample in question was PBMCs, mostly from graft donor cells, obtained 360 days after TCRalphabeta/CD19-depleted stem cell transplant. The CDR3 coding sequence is TGCGCCAGCAGGGAGAACCACGGGACAACGAACTACGAGCAGTACTTC. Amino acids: CASRENHGTTNYEQYF.